Listed here are 3 T cell receptor beta chains from one sample, sequenced in a study of OX40 agonist ivuxolimab in advanced cancers. Measured with immunoSEQ multiplex PCR; TCRdb has only the in-frame clones, and not every one. The sample shows over 90,000 clones, less than 95% of them seen only once. The sample consisted of CD4+ or CD8+ T cells sorted from blood, taken in a trial of the OX40 agonist ivuxolimab. Receptors originate from an adult with an advanced solid tumor such as melanoma, head and neck, liver or kidney cancer.

This rearrangement joins TRBV6-1 to TRBJ1-1, with 7 bases matching TRBD1. J gave up 4 bases and V 7 bases, and 9 bases lay outside the gene matches. From germline, CDR1 is MNHNS and CDR2 SASEGT. This CDR3 has 14 amino acids. CDR3 DNA: TGTGCCAGCAAGACAGGGATACTGAGCACTGAAGCTTTCTTT. Protein: CASKTGILSTEAFF.

The chain carries TRBV5-1 and TRBJ2-7; D is undetermined. Germline lookup yields CDR1 SGHRS and CDR2 YFSETQ. The CDR3 sequence is 12 residues long. The germline V and J ends were trimmed by 0 bases and 2 bases, with 3 bases remaining between them. CDR3 loop: CASSLGTYEQYF. Written as DNA, the CDR3 is TGCGCCAGCAGCTTGGGGACCTACGAGCAGTACTTC.

The chain joins TRBV5-1 to TRBJ2-2; TRBD1 aligns across 7 bases. Germline-derived CDR1 and CDR2 are SGHRS and YFSETQ. The CDR3 spans 15 residues. V shed 0 bases and J 4 bases; nucleotides not matched to a gene: 3. CDR3 region: CASSLEGASTGELFF. The CDR3, as DNA: TGCGCCAGCAGCTTGGAGGGGGCTAGCACCGGGGAGCTGTTTTTT.